The present TCR beta chain was sequenced within a study of human T cells and chemical hapten exposure. Study context: Across the whole study, which lasted around 26 weeks, patients were given diphenylcyclopropenone on the scalp once a week. Patch testing was performed with 0.01% DPC on the upper back, with reading at 6 days.

Regarding time point: pre-sensitization, week 0. Treatment here: therapeutic diphenylcyclopropenone sensitization with weekly scalp DPC. Donation of samples came from alopecia patients who were 18 to 70 years old and suitable for DPC. CDR1 is MNHNS and CDR2 is SASEGT in the germline V gene. V shed 5 bases, J shed 2 bases, and the junction held 6 bases outside the gene matches. This CDR3 spans 14 amino acids. TCRdb called the RACE reads again in MiXCR, with one record for every CDR3 protein. Among about 68,000 distinct CDR3 sequences, 10% to 11% were seen once, and the ten largest hold roughly 5.3%. The specimen was whole blood, collected in connection with sensitization to the hapten diphenylcyclopropenone (DPC). This sequence joins TRBV6-1 and TRBJ2-7; 7 nucleotides align to TRBD1. The origin of this receptor is a woman between 45 and 60 years old with alopecia areata. Some clones in this sample may be carry-over from other donors' samples. Here the CDR3 DNA reads TGTGCCAGCAGTAAGACAGGGATCCCCTACGAGCAGTACTTC. It is translated as CASSKTGIPYEQYF.